These T cell receptor beta chains were read from a single sample in a study of T cell clonotyping in hematopoietic cell transplantation. The repertoire was sequenced with immunoSEQ multiplex PCR; TCRdb's copy has only in-frame clones and lacks some. The table lists approximately 41,000 clones, about 95% of them singletons. Sequencing used peripheral blood mononuclear cells. These receptors all stem from a man aged 25 to 40 in good health. Some clones in this sample may be carry-over from other donors' samples. Each CDR3 is given with its conserved first and last residue.

V gene: TRBV19
J gene: TRBJ1-4
CDR3 protein: CASSIRGGQKTFPLSF

V gene: TRBV7-2
J gene: TRBJ1-2
CDR3 protein: CASSQGAGSYGYTF

V gene: TRBV5-1
J gene: TRBJ2-6
CDR3 protein: CASSLSGGSGANVLTF

V gene: TRBV7-6
J gene: TRBJ2-3
CDR3 protein: CASSHPTGNTQYF

V gene: TRBV28
J gene: TRBJ2-1
CDR3 protein: CASSFGGSGSYNEQFF

V gene: TRBV5-1
J gene: TRBJ1-1
CDR3 protein: CASSTTGYTEAFF

V gene: TRBV11-3
J gene: TRBJ2-6
CDR3 protein: CASILGREGRRSGANVLTF

V gene: TRBV4-1
J gene: TRBJ1-2
CDR3 protein: CASSPRGLNYGYTF

V gene: TRBV9
J gene: TRBJ2-7
CDR3 protein: CASSVRAGGIYEQYF

V gene: TRBV7-9
J gene: TRBJ1-2
CDR3 protein: CASSLAQGVGYTF

V gene: TRBV29-1
J gene: TRBJ1-2
CDR3 protein: CSFFTNYGYTF

V gene: TRBV5-4
J gene: TRBJ2-1
CDR3 protein: CASTTSENNEQFF

V gene: TRBV5-1
J gene: TRBJ2-5
CDR3 protein: CASSLGPQGSGETQYF

V gene: TRBV9
J gene: TRBJ2-1
CDR3 protein: CASSVEGTAYNEQFF

V gene: TRBV5-1
J gene: TRBJ1-2
CDR3 protein: CASSLANRGIGNYGYTF

V gene: TRBV19
J gene: TRBJ2-1
CDR3 protein: CASSISIRSYNEQFF

V gene: TRBV4-1
J gene: TRBJ2-3
CDR3 protein: CASSQASGPDTQYF

V gene: TRBV5-1
J gene: TRBJ2-7
CDR3 protein: CASSLAGTPLEQYF

V gene: TRBV7-3
J gene: TRBJ1-1
CDR3 protein: CASSLRRADEAFF

V gene: TRBV11-2
J gene: TRBJ2-1
CDR3 protein: CASSTRDGKNEQFF

V gene: TRBV7-2
J gene: TRBJ1-5
CDR3 protein: CASSFLPGQAFGSNQPQHF

V gene: TRBV27
J gene: TRBJ1-5
CDR3 protein: CASSSDRYNQPQHF

V gene: TRBV4-3
J gene: TRBJ2-1
CDR3 protein: CASSQQREGSLEQFF

V gene: TRBV9
J gene: TRBJ1-1
CDR3 protein: CASSVGQGQRNTEAFF

V gene: TRBV9
J gene: TRBJ1-4
CDR3 protein: CASSRRDNEKLFF

V gene: TRBV7-9
J gene: TRBJ1-1
CDR3 protein: CAYSRDTEAFF

V gene: TRBV6-1
J gene: TRBJ1-2
CDR3 protein: CASSEGGEAPYGYTF

V gene: TRBV27
J gene: TRBJ1-5
CDR3 protein: CASGPRDSLIVSNQPQHF

V gene: TRBV7-9
J gene: TRBJ2-7
CDR3 protein: CASSFTYEQYF

V gene: TRBV19
J gene: TRBJ1-1
CDR3 protein: CASSRPPSSLNTEAFF

V gene: TRBV28
J gene: TRBJ2-2
CDR3 protein: CASSFSTGELFF

V gene: TRBV18
J gene: TRBJ2-5
CDR3 protein: CASSPSRVETQYF

V gene: TRBV27
J gene: TRBJ1-5
CDR3 protein: CASSFHDAQPQHF

V gene: TRBV4-3
J gene: TRBJ2-7
CDR3 protein: CASSQYGTSVPYEQYF

V gene: TRBV27
J gene: TRBJ2-7
CDR3 protein: CAISPPTGGVNEQYF

V gene: TRBV29-1
J gene: TRBJ2-3
CDR3 protein: CSVEDSTDTQYF

V gene: TRBV5-4
J gene: TRBJ1-2
CDR3 protein: CASSPQTGSSFGYTF

V gene: TRBV5-4
J gene: TRBJ2-1
CDR3 protein: CATSGYNEQFF

V gene: TRBV5-4
J gene: TRBJ2-7
CDR3 protein: CASSFRDSYEQYF

V gene: TRBV7-9
J gene: TRBJ2-1
CDR3 protein: CASSVQGARGQFF

V gene: TRBV7-9
J gene: TRBJ1-1
CDR3 protein: CASSFGLEAFF

V gene: TRBV6-5
J gene: TRBJ1-5
CDR3 protein: CASSGGSYSNQPQHF